The 18 T cell receptor beta chains below all came from one sample that was sequenced in a study of blood T cell repertoires in COVID-19. The protocol was immunoSEQ multiplex PCR, while the TCRdb copy is restricted to in-frame clones and leaves out a portion. Among around 170,000 clones listed, about 83% were seen once. The sequenced sample was peripheral blood. These receptors came from a human donor in a cohort sampled during active COVID-19.

The chain couples TRBV6-5 to TRBJ2-3; D may be TRBD1 (5 bases). Trimming cost V 0 bases and J 4 bases, with 11 bases left between them. Germline V CDR1 and CDR2: MNHEY, SVGAGI. This CDR3 is built from 15 residues. The CDR3 reads CASSYSIQGADTQYF. For the CDR3, the DNA is TGTGCCAGCAGTTACTCGATTCAGGGCGCAGATACGCAGTATTTT.

The rearrangement uses TRBV5-1 and TRBJ2-3; 7 bases map to TRBD1. The CDR3 totals 12 residues. Germline values: CDR1 SGHRS, CDR2 YFSETQ. Trimming removed 4 bases from V and 10 bases from J; junction bases left unmatched: 6. Written as DNA, the CDR3 is TGCGCCAGCAGCCTGGGACAGATACCGCAGTATTTT. This gives the protein CASSLGQIPQYF.

The V gene is TRBV20-1, the J gene TRBJ2-3, with 7 bases identical to TRBD2. Germline V gives CDR1 DFQATT, CDR2 SNEGSKA (reference sequence). Losses at the gene ends were 4 bases for V and 5 bases for J; bases not matched to a gene: 6. The CDR3 consists of 13 residues. CDR3 region: CSAIEAGKDTQYF. The CDR3 DNA sequence: TGCAGTGCTATTGAAGCGGGAAAAGATACGCAGTATTTT.

The rearrangement uses TRBV9 and TRBJ2-5; 9 nucleotides match TRBD2. CDR3 length: 15 amino acids. CDR1 and CDR2 from the germline V gene are SGDLS and YYNGEE. With 4 bases clipped from V and 3 bases from J, the junction kept 7 bases outside the gene matches. CDR3 DNA: TGTGCCAGCAGCAGCCTGGGACTAGCAGAAGAGACCCAGTACTTC. Its protein product is CASSSLGLAEETQYF. The full variable domain, its missing parts supplied by reference TRBV9 and TRBJ2-5, is DSGVTQTPKHLITATGQRVTLRCSPRSGDLSVYWYQQSLDQGLQFLIQYYNGEERAKGNILERFSAQQFPDLHSELNLSSLELGDSALYFCASSSLGLAEETQYFGPGTRLLVL.

The chain carries TRBV7-9 and TRBJ1-1, with a tentative D call TRBD1 (6 bases). V lost 7 bases to trimming and J lost 1 base, with 10 bases between them. The CDR3 is 13 residues long. Germline lookup yields CDR1 SEHNR and CDR2 FQNEAQ (reference sequence). The CDR3 nucleotides read TGTGCCAGCAAGCGACAGGCGAACACTGAAGCTTTCTTT. Amino acids: CASKRQANTEAFF.

The chain uses TRBV7-9 and TRBJ1-2; 7 bases agree with TRBD1. Germline CDR1 reads SEHNR; CDR2 reads FQNEAQ (reference sequence). V shed 2 bases and J 5 bases; nucleotides not matched to a gene: 5. The CDR3 length is 14 residues. The CDR3 nucleotides read TGTGCCAGCAGCTTAAAGGGGGCGCGATATGGCTACACCTTC. Amino acids: CASSLKGARYGYTF.

The rearrangement uses TRBV4-3 and TRBJ2-3; a possible D gene is TRBD2 (5 bases). Germline V gene data show CDR1 as LGHNA and CDR2 as YSLEER. The CDR3 is made up of 15 amino acids. The V end was cut by 0 bases, the J end by 4 bases, with 11 bases between. The CDR3 sequence: CASSQDEGFSDTQYF. The DNA for the CDR3 is TGCGCCAGCAGCCAAGATGAGGGTTTTTCAGATACGCAGTATTTT.

This chain joins TRBV11-3 and TRBJ2-3, with 13 positions matching TRBD2. The CDR3 is 16 residues long. Germline V gene lookup returns CDR1 SGHNT and CDR2 YENEEA. With 4 bases clipped from V and 5 bases from J, the junction kept 6 bases outside the gene matches. This CDR3 is CASSYRLAGGLDTQYF. CDR3 sequence (DNA): TGTGCCAGCAGCTACCGACTAGCGGGGGGACTAGATACGCAGTATTTT.

The chain couples TRBV4-3 to TRBJ1-2, with D uncertain. The germline gives CDR1 LGHNA, CDR2 YSLEER. The CDR3 has 16 residues. Trimming stripped 6 bases from V and 4 bases from J, with 21 bases between. The CDR3 region is CASSQLAGNLGYGYTF. Written as DNA, the CDR3 is TGCGCCAGCAGTCAGCTGGCGGGGAACCTTGGCTATGGCTACACCTTC.

This clone was recorded only once. V usage is TRBV6-5 and J usage is TRBJ2-7, with a tentative D call TRBD2 (7 bases). V was trimmed by 2 bases and J by 3 bases, leaving 14 bases between them. CDR1 and CDR2 (germline): MNHEY, SVGAGI. This CDR3 region has 15 residues. The CDR3 reads CASSYVGEGVYEQYF. The CDR3 DNA follows: TGTGCCAGCAGTTACGTGGGGGAGGGGGTCTACGAGCAGTACTTC.

The count of this clone is one. The chain is built from TRBV7-2 and TRBJ1-4, with D possibly TRBD1 on 6 matching bases. The germline V gene encodes CDR1 SGHTA and CDR2 FQGNSA. Trimming cost V 5 bases and J 6 bases, with 10 bases left between them. The CDR3 consists of 13 residues. Written as DNA, the CDR3 is TGTGCCAGCAGCCCCCACAGGGATGAAAAACTGTTTTTT. Encoded protein: CASSPHRDEKLFF.

The V call is TRBV4-3, the J call TRBJ2-7; weak D call: TRBD1 (5 bases). The V and J ends lost 0 bases and 3 bases respectively, with 12 bases between them. The CDR3 is made up of 15 amino acids. Germline lookup yields CDR1 LGHNA and CDR2 YSLEER. The CDR3 spells CASSQDLQGFYEQYF. CDR3 nucleotides: TGCGCCAGCAGCCAAGATCTGCAGGGATTCTACGAGCAGTACTTC.

This rearrangement joins TRBV27 to TRBJ1-2; 9 nucleotides align to TRBD1. Germline V CDR1 and CDR2: MNHEY, SMNVEV (reference sequence). The junction had 7 bases not matched to a gene; V was cut back by 6 bases and J by 5 bases. The CDR3 consists of 14 residues. CDR3 DNA sequence: TGTGCCAGCAGAAGACAGGGGGGGACTTATGGCTACACCTTC. This gives the protein CASRRQGGTYGYTF.

In its sample, this clone was seen many times. The chain uses TRBV7-8 and TRBJ2-7; unclear D gene. CDR1 is SGHVS and CDR2 is FQNEAQ in the germline V gene. This CDR3 comprises 11 residues. V lost 5 bases and J lost 2, with 4 bases in between. The CDR3 bases are TGTGCCAGCAGCGCGACCTACGAGCAGTACTTC. It yields the protein CASSATYEQYF.

The chain uses TRBV1 and TRBJ1-5; TRBD1, the table's D call, was not compared with the DNA. TRBV1 is noted as a pseudogene. The CDR3 is made up of 17 amino acids. DNA of the CDR3: TGCACCAGCAGCCAAAAGGGGACAGGGGGGCCCAATCAGCCCCAGCATTTT. Residues: CTSSQKGTGGPNQPQHF.

The chain combines TRBV3-1 (or the pseudogene TRBV3-2) with TRBJ2-7; TRBD1 is a possible D gene (5 bases). Trimming took 1 base from V and 2 from J, leaving 12 bases between them. Germline loops: CDR1 LGHDT, CDR2 YNNKEL (reference sequence). The CDR3 totals 15 residues. CDR3 residues: CASSQGRGGTYEQYF. DNA of the CDR3: TGTGCCAGCAGCCAAGGTAGGGGTGGGACCTACGAGCAGTACTTC.

The chain combines TRBV9 with TRBJ1-6; TRBD1 matches 11 bases. Trimming removed 4 bases from V and 0 bases from J; junction bases left unmatched: 9. The CDR3 has 19 residues. Looked up from germline, CDR1 is SGDLS and CDR2 is YYNGEE. The CDR3 region is CASSPSGTGGISYNSPLHF. The CDR3, as DNA: TGTGCCAGCAGCCCAAGTGGGACAGGGGGAATCTCCTATAATTCACCCCTCCACTTT.

The V call is TRBV10-3, the J call TRBJ2-7; 7 bases agree with TRBD1. The CDR3 is made up of 13 amino acids. The ends lost 4 bases at V and 4 bases at J; junction bases unmatched: 4. Looked up from germline, CDR1 is ENHRY and CDR2 is SYGVKD. The CDR3 here is CAISGAGGYEQYF. In DNA form, the CDR3 reads TGTGCCATCAGTGGGGCAGGGGGTTACGAGCAGTACTTC.